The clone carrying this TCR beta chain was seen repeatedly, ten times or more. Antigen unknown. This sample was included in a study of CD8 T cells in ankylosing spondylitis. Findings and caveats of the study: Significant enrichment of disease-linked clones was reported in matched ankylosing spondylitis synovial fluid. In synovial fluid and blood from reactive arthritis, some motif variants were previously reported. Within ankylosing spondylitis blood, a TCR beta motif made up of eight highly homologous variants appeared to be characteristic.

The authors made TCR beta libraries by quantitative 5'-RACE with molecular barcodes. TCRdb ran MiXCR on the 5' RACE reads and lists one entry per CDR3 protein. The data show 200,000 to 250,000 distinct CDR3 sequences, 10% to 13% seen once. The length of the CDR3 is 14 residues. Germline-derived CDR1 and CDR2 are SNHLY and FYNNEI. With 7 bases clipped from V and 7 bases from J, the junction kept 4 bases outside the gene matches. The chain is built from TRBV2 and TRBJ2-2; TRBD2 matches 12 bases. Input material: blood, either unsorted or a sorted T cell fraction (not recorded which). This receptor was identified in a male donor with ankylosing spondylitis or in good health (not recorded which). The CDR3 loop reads CASIRTSGDGELFF. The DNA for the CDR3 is TGTGCCAGCATCCGGACTAGCGGGGACGGGGAGCTGTTTTTT. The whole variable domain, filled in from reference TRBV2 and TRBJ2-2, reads EPEVTQTPSHQVTQMGQEVILRCVPISNHLYFYWYRQILGQKVEFLVSFYNNEISEKSEIFDDQFSVERPDGSNFTLKIRSTKLEDSAMYFCASIRTSGDGELFFGEGSRLTVL.